This T cell receptor (beta chain) was identified in a study of cytomegalovirus exposure and HLA in healthy donors. General study results and limits: In a later analysis, V- and J-gene trimming of beta chains associated with a DCLRE1C missense variant, replicated independently.

60 Vbeta and 13 Jbeta primers were used in PCR. The method was immunoSEQ multiplex PCR; TCRdb's version includes in-frame clones alone and lacks a portion of them. The sample shows 90,000 to 130,000 clones, less than 80% of them seen only once. The ends lost 2 bases at V and 0 bases at J; junction bases unmatched: 3. The CDR3 is made up of 15 amino acids. Germline V gene lookup returns CDR1 SNHLY and CDR2 FYNNEI. This clone occurred a few times. The antigen is not known. Material for sequencing was PBMCs. The rearrangement joins TRBV2 to TRBJ1-1, with 7 bases identical to TRBD1. The sequence came from a woman aged 30 to 39 in good health and CMV-seronegative. Here the CDR3 reads CASSEHGTVNTEAFF. CDR3 nucleotides: TGTGCCAGCAGTGAACATGGGACAGTGAACACTGAAGCTTTCTTT.